Described below is a single T cell receptor beta chain sequence and its context. Each CDR3 protein gets one entry after TCRdb re-called the PCR reads with MiXCR. The table shows over 8,000 distinct CDR3 sequences, with over 35% occurring only once. The CDR3 runs 16 residues. Germline V gene lookup returns CDR1 MNHEY and CDR2 SMNVEV (reference sequence). V lost 6 bases to trimming and J lost 4 bases, with 21 bases between them. The sample is drawn from a study of immune characterization of retroperitoneal liposarcoma. The chain links TRBV27 to TRBJ1-2, with D perhaps TRBD1 (6 bases). The receptor was isolated from a male donor with retroperitoneal liposarcoma. Specimen: tumor tissue. The CDR3 sequence is CASSPQMDRPLYGYTF. CDR3 DNA sequence: TGTGCCAGCAGCCCTCAAATGGACAGACCGCTCTATGGCTACACCTTC.